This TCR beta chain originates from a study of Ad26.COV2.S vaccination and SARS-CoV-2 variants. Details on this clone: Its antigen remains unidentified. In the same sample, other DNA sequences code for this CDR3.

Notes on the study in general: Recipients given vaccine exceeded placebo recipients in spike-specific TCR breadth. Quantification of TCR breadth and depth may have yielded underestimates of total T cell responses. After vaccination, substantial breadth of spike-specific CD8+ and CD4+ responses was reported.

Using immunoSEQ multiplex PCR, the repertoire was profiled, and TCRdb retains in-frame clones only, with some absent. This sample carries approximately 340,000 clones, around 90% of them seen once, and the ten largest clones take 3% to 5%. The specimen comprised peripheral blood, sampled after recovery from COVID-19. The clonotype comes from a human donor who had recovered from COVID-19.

The CDR3, as DNA: TGTGCCAGCTCCCCTGGCGGGAACACTGAAGCTTTCTTT. This codes for CASSPGGNTEAFF. This chain links TRBV27 with TRBJ1-1, with D uncertain. Trimming took off 8 bases at V and 1 base at J, with 11 bases between the two ends. Germline CDR1 and CDR2: MNHEY and SMNVEV (reference sequence). This CDR3 region has 13 residues.